The 7 T cell receptor beta chains listed next were all sequenced from one sample in a study of vaccination and CD4 T cells after COVID-19. Noted treatment: 10-day PBMC culture with coronavirus spike peptide pools or control peptides (ViraFEST assay). The Oncomine TCR Beta short-read assay generated sequence data from the DNA of cultured CD4+ T cells. TCRdb re-derived calls from the PCR reads in MiXCR, one entry per CDR3 protein. The table includes 13,000 or so distinct CDR3 sequences, around 61% detected once. Their specific antigens are unknown. Input material: CD4+ T cells from blood, cultured in vitro. Receptors originate from a human donor who had recovered from COVID-19.

In this sample, this clonotype turned up a few times. V is TRBV4-2 and J is TRBJ1-2, with a tentative D call TRBD1 (6 bases). Trimming left V 3 bases short and J 4 bases short, with 12 bases between. The CDR3 length is 14 residues. Germline CDR1 and CDR2: LGHNA and YNFKEQ. The CDR3 DNA follows: TGTGCCAGCAGCCAGGGTACAGGGTCCTATGGCTACACCTTC. It yields the protein CASSQGTGSYGYTF.

The gene calls are TRBV12-3 or TRBV12-4 and TRBJ1-1; TRBD1 matches at 10 bases. This CDR3 contains 15 residues. The V segment lost 5 bases and the J segment 4 bases; nucleotides outside the gene matches: 7. For the CDR3, the DNA is TGTGCCAGCAGTGTAAGACAGGGGGCGAGCACTGAAGCTTTCTTT. Protein sequence: CASSVRQGASTEAFF.

This chain links TRBV2 with TRBJ2-7, with 11 bases identical to TRBD2. Germline assignment: CDR1 SNHLY and CDR2 FYNNEI. This CDR3 spans 14 amino acids. The V and J ends lost 3 bases and 9 bases, in that order; junction bases with no gene match: 7. CDR3 DNA: TGTGCCAGCAGTGATATGTTAGCGGGAGGGGGGCAGTACTTC. As protein: CASSDMLAGGGQYF.

This clonotype was observed a few times. The chain links TRBV19 to TRBJ1-5; D ambiguous. Germline V lookup: CDR1 LNHDA, CDR2 SQIVND (reference sequence). This CDR3 region has 13 residues. The V end lost 5 bases, the J end lost 2 bases, and 7 bases lay between the germline ends. The CDR3 DNA reads TGTGCCAGTAGTTACACCGGCAATCAGCCCCAGCATTTT. Amino acid sequence: CASSYTGNQPQHF.

This clonotype showed up just a few times. The J gene is TRBJ2-1, the V gene TRBV27; D possibly uses TRBD1 or TRBD2 (5 bases each). V shed 0 bases and J shed 10 bases, with 13 bases lying between them. Germline V gene data show CDR1 as MNHEY and CDR2 as SMNVEV (reference sequence). The CDR3 consists of 14 residues. CDR3 sequence: CASSLSPLRGEQFF. The CDR3 nucleotides read TGTGCCAGCAGTTTATCCCCCTTGAGGGGAGAGCAGTTCTTC.

V is TRBV7-3 and J is TRBJ2-1; possible D gene TRBD2, 6 bases. CDR3 length: 13 residues. Germline CDR1 reads SGHTA; CDR2 reads FQGTGA. V lost 5 bases and J 8 bases, leaving 13 bases between the germline ends. The CDR3 DNA follows: TGTGCCAGCAGCGCCCCGTGGGGGGATGAGCAGTTCTTC. This encodes CASSAPWGDEQFF. Full variable domain (remainder filled in from reference TRBV7-3 and TRBJ2-1): GAGVSQTPSNKVTEKGKYVELRCDPISGHTALYWYRQSLGQGPEFLIYFQGTGAADDSGLPNDRFFAVRPEGSVSTLKIQRTERGDSAVYLCASSAPWGDEQFFGPGTRLTVL.

This sequence joins TRBV18 and TRBJ1-1, with D maybe TRBD1 (5 bases). V was pared by 1 base and J by 1 base, with 10 bases between. The CDR3 consists of 15 residues. The germline gives CDR1 KGHSH, CDR2 LQKENI. The CDR3 sequence: CASSPRGLENTEAFF. The DNA of the CDR3 is TGTGCCAGCTCACCACGGGGGTTGGAGAACACTGAAGCTTTCTTT. Supplemented by reference TRBV18 and TRBJ1-1, the full variable domain reads NAGVMQNPRHLVRRRGQEARLRCSPMKGHSHVYWYRQLPEEGLKFMVYLQKENIIDESGMPKERFSAEFPKEGPSILRIQQVVRGDSAAYFCASSPRGLENTEAFFGQGTRLTVV.